This entry is about one T cell receptor beta chain. Its matching antigen is unknown. The record originates from a study of OX40 agonist ivuxolimab in advanced cancers. Study-level results: There were also nonresponders showing low normalized T-cell clonal expansion.

The protocol was immunoSEQ multiplex PCR, while the TCRdb copy is restricted to in-frame clones and leaves out a portion. The repertoire includes 35,000 to 45,000 clones, about nine tenths of them detected once, and around 15% sits in the top ten. The investigators sampled blood at baseline, at cycle 4 day 1, and at cycle 7 day 1. Germline V gene sequence: CDR1 SGHRS, CDR2 YFSETQ. The CDR3 runs 13 residues. Trimming removed 4 bases at V and 4 bases at J, with 12 bases between. The starting material was CD4+ or CD8+ T cells sorted from blood, obtained in a trial of the OX40 agonist ivuxolimab. This clonotype was obtained from an adult with an advanced solid tumor such as melanoma, head and neck, liver or kidney cancer. The J gene is TRBJ2-7, the V gene TRBV5-1; the D is unclear. The CDR3 region has the DNA TGCGCCAGCAGCAAAATCACCCAATACGAGCAGTACTTC. It specifies CASSKITQYEQYF. The whole variable domain, filled in from reference TRBV5-1 and TRBJ2-7, reads KAGVTQTPRYLIKTRGQQVTLSCSPISGHRSVSWYQQTPGQGLQFLFEYFSETQRNKGNFPGRFSGRQFSNSRSEMNVSTLELGDSALYLCASSKITQYEQYFGPGTRLTVT.